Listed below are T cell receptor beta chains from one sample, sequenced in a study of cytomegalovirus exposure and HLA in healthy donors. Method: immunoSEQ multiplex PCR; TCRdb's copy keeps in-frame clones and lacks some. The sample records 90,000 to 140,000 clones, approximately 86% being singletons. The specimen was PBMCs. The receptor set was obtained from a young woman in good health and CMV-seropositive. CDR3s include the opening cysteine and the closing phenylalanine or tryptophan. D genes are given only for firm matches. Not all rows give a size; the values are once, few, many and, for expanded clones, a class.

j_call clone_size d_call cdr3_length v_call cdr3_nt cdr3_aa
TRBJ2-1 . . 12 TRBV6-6 TGTGCCAGCAGTTCCCTAGCGAAAGAGCAGTTCTTC CASSSLAKEQFF
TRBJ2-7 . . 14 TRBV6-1 TGTGCCAGCACCCTGGAAAGGCGAAGAGGCGAGCAGTACTTC CASTLERRRGEQYF
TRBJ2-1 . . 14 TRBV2 TGTGCCAGCAGTGAAGTTATTGGAGCGATTGAGCAGTTCTTC CASSEVIGAIEQFF
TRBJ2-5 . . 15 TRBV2 TGTGCCAGCAGTGAAGCAAGAGGAGGGAGGGAGACCCAGTACTTC CASSEARGGRETQYF
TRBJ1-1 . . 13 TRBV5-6 TGTGCCAGCAGCACTCGAGAGAACACTGAAGCTTTCTTT CASSTRENTEAFF
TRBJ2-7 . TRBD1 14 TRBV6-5 TGTGCCAGCAGTTACCGGACAGGGTTCTACGAGCAGTACTTC CASSYRTGFYEQYF
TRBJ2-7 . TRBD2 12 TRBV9 TGTGCCAGCAGCTCACACGGGGGGGAGCAGTACTTC CASSSHGGEQYF
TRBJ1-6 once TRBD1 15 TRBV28 TGTGCCAGCAGTCCTCCGGGACAGGGGGTGTCACCCCTCCACTTT CASSPPGQGVSPLHF
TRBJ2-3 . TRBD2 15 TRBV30 TGTGCCTGGACCGAACTAGCGGAGCTCGCAGATACGCAGTATTTT CAWTELAELADTQYF
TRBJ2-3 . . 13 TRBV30 TGTGCCTGGACCACCGGGAACACAGATACGCAGTATTTT CAWTTGNTDTQYF
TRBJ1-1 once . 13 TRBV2 TGTGCCAGCTCACTTCGAAGCAACACTGAAGCTTTCTTT CASSLRSNTEAFF
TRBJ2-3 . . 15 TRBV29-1 TGCAGCGGAAAAGGAGGGGCTTTCTACACAGATACGCAGTATTTT CSGKGGAFYTDTQYF
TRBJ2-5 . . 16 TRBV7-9 TGTGCCAGCAGCCTGGTCCTGAGGAACGGCCAAGAGACCCAGTACTTC CASSLVLRNGQETQYF
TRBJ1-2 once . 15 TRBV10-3 TGTGCCATCAGTTACGACAGAAACGCCAACTATGGCTACACCTTC CAISYDRNANYGYTF
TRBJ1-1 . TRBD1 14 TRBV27 TGTGCCAGCATGCTCGACAGGGGCGGAACTGAAGCTTTCTTT CASMLDRGGTEAFF
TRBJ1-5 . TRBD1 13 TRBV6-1 TGTGCCAGCAGTGTAACAGGGGACCAGCCCCAGCATTTT CASSVTGDQPQHF
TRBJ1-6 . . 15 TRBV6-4 TGTGCCAGCAGTGAGGAGTGGAGTTATAATTCACCCCTCCACTTT CASSEEWSYNSPLHF
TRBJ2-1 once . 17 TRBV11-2 TGTGCCAGCAGCTTAGCTCTACAGGGAGGGGGACTCAATGAGCAGTTCTTC CASSLALQGGGLNEQFF
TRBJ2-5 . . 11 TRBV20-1 TGCAGTGCTAGACAAGACAGACGCCAGTACTTC CSARQDRRQYF
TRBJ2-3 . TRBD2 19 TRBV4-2 TGTGCCAGCAGCCATAACTTATTGAGCGGGGGGGCAGTAGGAGATACGCAGTATTTT CASSHNLLSGGAVGDTQYF
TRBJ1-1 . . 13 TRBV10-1 TGCGCCAGCAGCGCTGACAGGAACACTGAAGCTTTCTTT CASSADRNTEAFF
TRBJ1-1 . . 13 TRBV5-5 TGTGCCAGCAGCTTCCTAGAGAACACTGAAGCTTTCTTT CASSFLENTEAFF
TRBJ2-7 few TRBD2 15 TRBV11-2 TGTGCCAGCAGCCAAGATATGAGCGGGGGGCGTGAGCAGTACTTC CASSQDMSGGREQYF
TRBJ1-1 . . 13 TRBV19 TGTGCCAGTAGTAGCCCGGGTGGCACTGAAGCTTTCTTT CASSSPGGTEAFF
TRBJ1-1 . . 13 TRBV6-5 TGTGCCAGCAGCGAGGAATGGTACACTGAAGCTTTCTTT CASSEEWYTEAFF
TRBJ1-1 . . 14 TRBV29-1 TGCAGCGGTAGTACAGACGGGGTGGGCACTGAAGCTTTCTTT CSGSTDGVGTEAFF
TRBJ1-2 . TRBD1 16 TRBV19 TGTGCCAGTAGAACCCGGGACAGGGGGCTTTACTATGGCTACACCTTC CASRTRDRGLYYGYTF
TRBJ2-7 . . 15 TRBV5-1 TGCGCCAGCAGCTTGGAGGTCACAGGGACCTACGAGCAGTACTTC CASSLEVTGTYEQYF
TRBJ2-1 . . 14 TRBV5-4 TGTGCCAGCAGACTTCCCGGGGGTTACAATGAGCAGTTCTTC CASRLPGGYNEQFF
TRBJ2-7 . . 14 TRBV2 TGTGCCAGCAGTGAGCAGGGATACTCCTACGAGCAGTACTTC CASSEQGYSYEQYF
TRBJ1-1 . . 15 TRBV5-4 TGTGCCAGCAGCTTGGCCCAAGGGGCTAATACTGAAGCTTTCTTT CASSLAQGANTEAFF
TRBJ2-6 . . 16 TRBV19 TGTGCCAGTAGGCAAACCCCAGGGTCTGGGGCCAACGTCCTGACTTTC CASRQTPGSGANVLTF
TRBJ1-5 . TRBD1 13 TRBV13 TGTGCCAGCAGCGTCAGGGGGAATCAGCCCCAGCATTTT CASSVRGNQPQHF
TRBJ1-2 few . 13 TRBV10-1 TGCGCCAGCAGTGAAAACAGGGACTATGGCTACACCTTC CASSENRDYGYTF
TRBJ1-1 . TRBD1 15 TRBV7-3 TGTGCCAGCAGCCCCACGACAGGGTTGGTGACTGAAGCTTTCTTT CASSPTTGLVTEAFF
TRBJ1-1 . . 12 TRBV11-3 TGTGCCAGCAGCTTATTCGGAGGGGAAGCTTTCTTT CASSLFGGEAFF
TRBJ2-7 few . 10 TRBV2 TGTGCCAGCAGCAACTACGAGCAGTACTTC CASSNYEQYF
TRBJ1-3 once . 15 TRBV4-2 TGTGCCAGCAGCCAGACTGTTAACTCTGGAAACACCATATATTTT CASSQTVNSGNTIYF
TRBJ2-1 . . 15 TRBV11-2 TGTGCCAGCAGCTTAGCTCTGGGGCAGAACAATGAGCAGTTCTTC CASSLALGQNNEQFF
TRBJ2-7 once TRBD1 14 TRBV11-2 TGTGCCAGCAGCTTCGGGCTCCGGACAGGCGAGCAGTACTTC CASSFGLRTGEQYF
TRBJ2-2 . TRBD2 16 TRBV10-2 TGCGCCAGCAAAGAGGCGGGGGGCCTGAACACCGGGGAGCTGTTTTTT CASKEAGGLNTGELFF
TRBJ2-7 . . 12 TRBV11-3 TGTGCCAGCAGCGAGAGGACCTACGAGCAGTACTTC CASSERTYEQYF
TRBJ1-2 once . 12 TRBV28 TGTGCCAGCACCAGCGGGGCGCGGGGCTACACCTTC CASTSGARGYTF
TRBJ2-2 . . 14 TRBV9 TGTGCCAGCAGCCCAGGGGTCAACACCGGGGAGCTGTTTTTT CASSPGVNTGELFF
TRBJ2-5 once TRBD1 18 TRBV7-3 TGTGCCAGCAGTTTACTGAGGACAGGGAACAGGGAACAAGAGACCCAGTACTTC CASSLLRTGNREQETQYF